One sample yielded the 18 T cell receptor beta chains listed below, sequenced in a study of shared clonotypes between healthy human individuals. Produced via immunoSEQ multiplex PCR; TCRdb's table is partial and in-frame only. The repertoire holds more than 2,000,000 clones, with 93% as singletons. The sample taken for sequencing was naive CD4+ T cells from PBMCs. Subset indicated: CD45RA+ positively selected. All receptors derive from a man between 18 and 35 years old in good health. Some clones in this sample may be carry-over from other donors' samples.

In its sample, this clone was seen a few times. The chain is built from TRBV30 and TRBJ1-4; D is unclear. Germline loops: CDR1 GTSNPN, CDR2 SVGIG (reference sequence). The V and J ends lost 4 bases and 1 base respectively, with 7 bases between them. The CDR3 is made up of 13 amino acids. The CDR3 sequence is CAWKIRTNEKLFF. Here the CDR3 DNA reads TGTGCCTGGAAAATCAGAACTAATGAAAAACTGTTTTTT.

The chain employs TRBV10-3 and TRBJ2-3, with 14 bases lining up with TRBD2. Germline V gene lookup returns CDR1 ENHRY and CDR2 SYGVKD. The CDR3 has 15 amino acids. Trimming took 8 bases from V and 8 from J; bases not matched to a gene: 9. CDR3 loop: CAIGGTSGSLATQYF. As DNA, the CDR3 is TGTGCCATCGGGGGGACTAGCGGGAGCCTGGCTACGCAGTATTTT.

This clone occurred once. V and J are TRBV18 and TRBJ2-1; 12 nucleotides match TRBD2. With 3 bases clipped from V and 4 bases from J, the junction kept 4 bases outside the gene matches. Per the germline V gene, CDR1 is KGHSH and CDR2 is LQKENI. CDR3 length: 16 amino acids. The CDR3 reads CASSPGLAGLYNEQFF. The CDR3 DNA reads TGTGCCAGCTCACCCGGACTAGCGGGATTATACAATGAGCAGTTCTTC.

The chain uses TRBV4-1 and TRBJ2-3; a possible D gene is TRBD1 (5 bases). This CDR3 has 12 residues. The germline V and J ends were trimmed by 6 bases and 6 bases, with 10 bases remaining between them. Germline V gene data show CDR1 as MGHRA and CDR2 as YSYEKL. The CDR3 region is CASRRTGDTQYF. The DNA for the CDR3 is TGCGCCAGCAGACGAACAGGTGATACGCAGTATTTT.

This rearrangement joins TRBV7-9 to TRBJ2-7; a possible D gene is TRBD1 (5 bases). Germline assignment: CDR1 SEHNR and CDR2 FQNEAQ (reference sequence). V was clipped by 2 bases and J by 2 bases, with 13 bases between them. This CDR3 is built from 15 residues. The chain's CDR3 is CASSLTARQTYEQYF. The CDR3, as DNA: TGTGCCAGCAGCTTAACTGCCCGACAGACCTACGAGCAGTACTTC.

This chain connects TRBV18 to TRBJ1-2; TRBD1 aligns across 9 bases. V shed 3 bases, J shed 2 bases, and the junction held 1 base outside the gene matches. The V gene's germline CDR1 is KGHSH and CDR2 LQKENI. This CDR3 is 14 amino acids long. CDR3 in amino acids: CASSPGTGNYGYTF. As DNA, the CDR3 is TGTGCCAGCTCACCCGGGACAGGGAACTATGGCTACACCTTC.

This sequence joins TRBV7-3 and TRBJ1-1, with unresolved D. Between the trimmed V and J ends, which lost 1 base and 3 bases, there was a span of 6 bases. In germline, CDR1 is SGHTA, CDR2 FQGTGA. The CDR3 is 13 residues long. The CDR3 sequence: CASSLMKDTEAFF. Here the CDR3 DNA reads TGTGCCAGCAGCTTAATGAAGGACACTGAAGCTTTCTTT.

The chain recombines TRBV6-1 with TRBJ2-5; 12 bases agree with TRBD1. Per the germline V gene, CDR1 is MNHNS and CDR2 is SASEGT. The CDR3 runs to 16 residues. V was pared by 4 bases and J by 5 bases, with 8 bases of the junction left unmatched. CDR3 region: CASSVRDRGRRETQYF. CDR3 coding DNA: TGTGCCAGCAGTGTAAGGGACAGGGGGCGGCGGGAGACCCAGTACTTC.

About this clone itself: The same CDR3 arises from other DNA sequences in this sample as well. J is TRBJ1-3 and V is TRBV5-1; D unclear. Germline V lookup: CDR1 SGHRS, CDR2 YFSETQ. The CDR3 length is 16 residues. Trimming shortened V by 0 bases and J by 0 bases, and 10 bases separated the two germline ends. CDR3 in DNA: TGCGCCAGCAGCTTGGAAGGGCAACTCTCTGGAAACACCATATATTTT. This sequence encodes CASSLEGQLSGNTIYF.

The chain links TRBV27 to TRBJ1-5; 8 bases match TRBD1. Germline V gene lookup returns CDR1 MNHEY and CDR2 SMNVEV (reference sequence). The V gene end was trimmed by 5 bases and the J gene end by 4 bases; junction bases not matched to a gene: 7. The CDR3 covers 15 residues. The CDR3 spells CASSPGGLRNQPQHF. DNA for the CDR3: TGTGCCAGCAGTCCAGGGGGCCTTCGGAATCAGCCCCAGCATTTT.

This chain joins TRBV6-5 and TRBJ2-7; 10 nucleotides match TRBD2. J was trimmed by 5 bases and V by 5 bases; bases with no gene match: 6. This CDR3 contains 14 residues. CDR1 is MNHEY and CDR2 is SVGAGI in the germline V gene. The CDR3 region is CASSLAGVRHEQYF. The CDR3 nucleotides are TGTGCCAGCAGTCTAGCGGGAGTCCGACACGAGCAGTACTTC.

This clone was counted once. V usage is TRBV4-3 and J usage is TRBJ2-5; 8 nucleotides align to TRBD2. The V gene end was trimmed by 0 bases and the J gene end by 5 bases; junction bases not matched to a gene: 8. CDR1 and CDR2 (germline): LGHNA, YSLEER. The CDR3 has 16 amino acids. DNA of the CDR3: TGCGCCAGCAGCCAAGATAGAGGACTAGCCGCCGAGACCCAGTACTTC. Amino acid sequence: CASSQDRGLAAETQYF.

J is TRBJ1-5 and V is TRBV28, with D hard to call. Trimming took 2 bases from V and 6 from J, leaving 14 bases between them. Looked up from germline, CDR1 is MDHEN and CDR2 is SYDVKM. The CDR3 sequence is 15 residues long. The CDR3 coding sequence is TGTGCCAGCAGTTTACAAGCTCAAGGTGGTCAGCCCCAGCATTTT. Amino acids: CASSLQAQGGQPQHF. Full variable domain (missing parts from reference TRBV28 and TRBJ1-5): DVKVTQSSRYLVKRTGEKVFLECVQDMDHENMFWYRQDPGLGLRLIYFSYDVKMKEKGDIPEGYSVSREKKERFSLILESASTNQTSMYLCASSLQAQGGQPQHFGDGTRLSIL.

The V call is TRBV7-2, the J call TRBJ2-3; D unresolved. V was clipped by 4 bases and J by 0 bases, with 8 bases between them. The CDR3 covers 14 residues. Germline V gives CDR1 SGHTA, CDR2 FQGNSA. The CDR3 DNA follows: TGTGCCAGCAGCTGGCAGCCTAGCACAGATACGCAGTATTTT. As protein: CASSWQPSTDTQYF.

The chain carries TRBV2 and TRBJ2-6; 9 nucleotides line up with TRBD1. Germline CDR1 is SNHLY and CDR2 is FYNNEI. This CDR3 has 16 residues. Trimming removed 4 bases from V and 3 bases from J; junction bases left unmatched: 4. This CDR3 is CASSVTGGVGANVLTF. The CDR3 nucleotides read TGTGCCAGCAGTGTAACAGGGGGCGTTGGGGCCAACGTCCTGACTTTC.

V is TRBV2 and J is TRBJ1-2, with D perhaps matching TRBD1 (6 bases). Germline CDR1 SNHLY, CDR2 FYNNEI. The CDR3 consists of 14 residues. The V gene lost 6 bases and the J gene lost 2 bases, with 13 bases spanning the gap. The CDR3 nucleotides are TGTGCCAGCAGGGACAGATTCCTAAACTATGGCTACACCTTC. Residues: CASRDRFLNYGYTF. The full variable domain, completed using reference TRBV2 and TRBJ1-2, is EPEVTQTPSHQVTQMGQEVILRCVPISNHLYFYWYRQILGQKVEFLVSFYNNEISEKSEIFDDQFSVERPDGSNFTLKIRSTKLEDSAMYFCASRDRFLNYGYTFGSGTRLTVV.

The rearrangement uses TRBV27 and TRBJ2-2; the D gene is possibly TRBD1 (6 bases). The ends were cut back, 5 bases at V and 3 bases at J, with 13 bases in the middle. Per germline, CDR1 MNHEY and CDR2 SMNVEV (reference sequence). The CDR3 totals 15 residues. Written as DNA, the CDR3 is TGTGCCAGCAGTGCACAGGGATGGGACACCGGGGAGCTGTTTTTT. This translates into CASSAQGWDTGELFF.

The sample holds a few counts of this clone. V usage is TRBV10-1 and J usage is TRBJ2-7; 10 positions match TRBD1. The CDR3 extends over 15 amino acids. CDR1 is WNHNN and CDR2 is SYGVQD in the germline V gene (reference sequence). Losses at the gene ends were 4 bases for V and 5 bases for J; bases not matched to a gene: 8. The CDR3: CASSATGTGVHEQYF. CDR3 DNA: TGCGCCAGCAGTGCGACCGGGACAGGGGTCCACGAGCAGTACTTC.